This T cell receptor (beta chain) was profiled in a study of beta chain features in type 1 diabetes. The investigators reverse transcribed all of the isolated RNA, so they sequenced expressed TCRB transcripts. Naive, central memory and regulatory T cell samples averaged approximately 3.5 million immunoSEQ reads each. Clones were read by immunoSEQ multiplex PCR, and TCRdb kept only the in-frame ones, dropping some. Counted here are hundreds of thousands of clones, about a sixth occurring once; the ten biggest clones make up around 0.02%. Germline V CDR1 and CDR2: SGHTA, FQGNSA. The CDR3 covers 16 residues. Trimming cost V 0 bases and J 7 bases; bases outside gene matches: 7.

Material: naive CD4+ T cells from blood. The clonotype originates from a woman aged 18-29 years in good health. This chain links TRBV7-2 with TRBJ2-1, with 9 bases identical to TRBD1. CDR3 loop: CASSLATGGASNEQFF. The CDR3 nucleotides are TGTGCCAGCAGCTTAGCAACAGGGGGCGCGAGTAATGAGCAGTTCTTC.